This T cell receptor (beta chain) was obtained from a study of regulatory T cells in long-lasting Graves disease. CDR3-region Arm-PCR and iRepertoire HTBI primers produced the TCR beta libraries. TCRdb re-called the multiplex PCR reads through MiXCR, storing one row per CDR3 protein. The sample has 350,000 to 550,000 distinct CDR3 sequences, around 17% seen once. Documented time point: newly diagnosed GD, antithyroid drugs for less than 3 months. Extracted PBMC RNA gave rise to the TCR library. Study-level findings and limits: Accuracy was possibly reduced by small sample size. Favored gene segments in persistent disease were TRBV28, TRBJ1-2 and TRBJ2-5.

The sample holds a few counts of this clonotype. Its antigen is currently unknown. Germline CDR1 is DFQATT and CDR2 is SNEGSKA (reference sequence). With 2 bases removed from V and 4 bases from J, the gap between germline ends came to 10 bases. This CDR3 comprises 13 residues. This same sample was also part of a study on T cells in Graves' hyperthyroidism and ophthalmopathy.

The origin of this receptor is a woman aged 18-29 years with Graves disease. This chain joins TRBV20-1 and TRBJ2-3, with D tentatively TRBD2 (6 bases). The sample here was peripheral blood mononuclear cells (PBMCs), taken at new diagnosis, from a patient treated with antithyroid drugs. The CDR3 sequence: CSARIWEADTQYF. CDR3 DNA sequence: TGCAGTGCTAGAATCTGGGAGGCAGATACGCAGTATTTT.